Below are 17 T cell receptor beta chains sequenced from a single sample in a study of T cell clonotyping in hematopoietic cell transplantation. Profiled with immunoSEQ multiplex PCR; TCRdb holds only in-frame clones, not every one. The table includes about 4,600 clones, 75% to 80% detected once. The sample consisted of peripheral blood mononuclear cells, taken 100 days after allogeneic stem cell transplant. Receptors were obtained from a female patient aged 50-59 years who had an allogeneic stem cell transplant from an unrelated donor, so the T cells may come from the graft donor. Some clones in this sample may be carry-over from other donors' samples.

The genes are TRBV6-1 and TRBJ1-5, with D uncertain. The V gene lost 7 bases and the J gene lost 0 bases, with 10 bases spanning the gap. CDR1 MNHNS and CDR2 SASEGT come from the germline V gene. This CDR3 region has 14 residues. The DNA for the CDR3 is TGTGCCAGCATTCCCGTTGATAGCAATCAGCCCCAGCATTTT. It codes for CASIPVDSNQPQHF.

In DNA, the CDR3 is TGCAGCGCCGAGCATTTGAGACAGGGGGGCACTGAAGCTTTCTTT. As protein: CSAEHLRQGGTEAFF. The chain links TRBV29-1 to TRBJ1-1, with TRBD1 matching 9 bases. The germline V gene has CDR1 SQVTM and CDR2 ANQGSEA. The V segment lost 7 bases and the J segment 4 bases; nucleotides outside the gene matches: 13. The CDR3 loop spans 15 amino acids.

This clone has a handful of counts. V is TRBV2 and J is TRBJ2-2, with D unresolved. V lost 7 bases and J lost 4, with 10 bases in between. Germline CDR1 is SNHLY and CDR2 is FYNNEI. The CDR3 contains 13 residues. The CDR3, as DNA: TGTGCCAGCACCTTCCAAGCCACCGGGGAGCTGTTTTTT. It codes for CASTFQATGELFF.

Only a few counts were recorded for this clone. This CDR3 is CASSIVGGSHQPQHF. CDR3 nucleotides: TGTGCCAGTAGTATCGTTGGAGGGAGCCATCAGCCCCAGCATTTT. The chain has TRBV19 and TRBJ1-5; D ambiguous. V shed 3 bases and J shed 5 bases, with 14 bases lying between them. CDR1 is LNHDA, CDR2 SQIVND, per germline (reference sequence). The CDR3 has 15 residues.

This CDR3 is CSAVGPGGKLFF. The CDR3 nucleotides read TGCAGCGCAGTCGGGCCGGGGGGAAAACTGTTTTTT. The gene calls are TRBV29-1 and TRBJ1-4; possible D gene TRBD1, 5 bases. CDR3 length equals 12 residues. CDR1 and CDR2 from the germline V gene are SQVTM and ANQGSEA. V was cut by 7 bases and J by 10 bases, with 16 bases left in between.

V usage is TRBV7-2 and J usage is TRBJ2-1; D call uncertain. Trimming removed 1 base at V and 13 bases at J, with 8 bases between. Germline assignment: CDR1 SGHTA and CDR2 FQGNSA. This CDR3 region has 11 residues. The chain's CDR3 is CASSLVGRQFF. CDR3 sequence (DNA): TGTGCCAGCAGCTTAGTTGGGCGCCAGTTCTTC.

The rearrangement uses TRBV6-5 and TRBJ1-2; D call uncertain. The germline gives CDR1 MNHEY, CDR2 SVGAGI. This CDR3 contains 11 residues. Trimming cost V 11 bases and J 6 bases, with 13 bases left between them. Here the CDR3 reads CAGLPFDGYTF. DNA of the CDR3: TGTGCCGGCCTTCCCTTCGATGGCTACACCTTC.

This clone was seen more than once but under ten times. This sequence joins TRBV4-1 and TRBJ2-2, with no clear D. V shed 0 bases and J shed 7 bases, with 12 bases lying between them. This CDR3 spans 15 amino acids. Germline V gene data show CDR1 as MGHRA and CDR2 as YSYEKL. The CDR3 DNA reads TGCGCCAGCAGCCAAGACTCAGAGTTGGACGGGGAGCTGTTTTTT. Residues: CASSQDSELDGELFF.

The J gene is TRBJ2-3, the V gene TRBV7-9, with 7 bases that match TRBD1. Trimming cost V 5 bases and J 4 bases; bases outside gene matches: 3. CDR3 length: 13 amino acids. Germline assignment: CDR1 SEHNR and CDR2 FQNEAQ (reference sequence). CDR3 sequence (DNA): TGTGCCAGCAGCCGGGACAGCGCAGATACGCAGTATTTT. Translation gives CASSRDSADTQYF.

The chain recombines TRBV19 with TRBJ1-5; the D is unclear. V lost 6 bases and J lost 11, with 17 bases in between. The CDR3 runs 13 residues. The V gene's germline CDR1 is LNHDA and CDR2 SQIVND (reference sequence). The CDR3 bases are TGTGCCAGTAGGACGGACCCTCTATCGGCCCAGCATTTT. Translating it yields CASRTDPLSAQHF.

This chain links TRBV2 with TRBJ1-5; TRBD1 is a possible D gene (6 bases). CDR3 length equals 15 residues. The V gene lost 3 bases and the J gene lost 3 bases, with 12 bases spanning the gap. Germline V CDR1 and CDR2: SNHLY, FYNNEI. Here the CDR3 DNA reads TGTGCCAGCAGTGAGCGGGGGCCGCCCAATCAGCCCCAGCATTTT. Protein sequence: CASSERGPPNQPQHF.

V gene TRBV12-5 combines with J gene TRBJ1-5; TRBD1 might be the D (5 bases). The ends were cut back, 2 bases at V and 1 base at J, with 15 bases in the middle. Per the germline V gene, CDR1 is LGHNT and CDR2 is FRNRAP. The CDR3 spans 17 residues. The CDR3, as DNA: TGTGCTAGTGGTTTGCGGGGGGTCGGGGGAAGCAATCAGCCCCAGCATTTT. This encodes CASGLRGVGGSNQPQHF.

This rearrangement joins TRBV15 to TRBJ2-4; possibly TRBD1 or TRBD2 for D (5 bases each). Germline V gene data show CDR1 as LNHNV and CDR2 as YYDKDF (reference sequence). CDR3 length: 15 residues. V was pared by 2 bases and J by 9 bases, with 17 bases between. CDR3 in amino acids: CATSRQLEDGAIQYF. Here the CDR3 DNA reads TGTGCCACCAGCAGACAATTGGAAGACGGGGCCATTCAGTACTTC.

This clone appeared a single time. The chain recombines TRBV25-1 with TRBJ1-6; 9 bases are shared with TRBD1. Trimming removed 4 bases from V and 7 bases from J; junction bases left unmatched: 2. Per the germline V gene, CDR1 is MGHDK and CDR2 is SYGVNS. The CDR3 runs 14 residues. The CDR3 spells CASSGQGENSPLHF. The CDR3 bases are TGTGCCAGCAGTGGACAGGGGGAAAATTCACCCCTCCACTTT. Looking up the rest from reference TRBV25-1 and TRBJ1-6 gives the full variable domain: EADIYQTPRYLVIGTGKKITLECSQTMGHDKMYWYQQDPGMELHLIHYSYGVNSTEKGDLSSESTVSRIRTEHFPLTLESARPSHTSQYLCASSGQGENSPLHFGNGTRLTVT.

The CDR3 sequence is CASSKIQGDEQYF. The DNA for the CDR3 is TGTGCCAGTAGTAAAATACAGGGAGATGAGCAGTACTTC. This chain connects TRBV19 to TRBJ2-7; maybe TRBD1 (6 bases). Deletions cut 4 bases from V and 7 bases from J, with 14 bases between. The CDR3 is 13 residues long. The germline V gene encodes CDR1 LNHDA and CDR2 SQIVND (reference sequence).

This chain links TRBV5-8 with TRBJ1-1; D is undetermined. From germline, CDR1 is SGHTS and CDR2 YDEGEE. The CDR3 sequence is 13 residues long. Trimming took off 5 bases at V and 11 bases at J, with 19 bases between the two ends. CDR3 sequence: CASRVKGVRGAFF. In DNA, the CDR3 is TGTGCCAGCAGGGTAAAGGGAGTTCGTGGGGCTTTCTTT.

This chain uses TRBV5-4 with TRBJ1-2, with D hard to call. The germline gives CDR1 SGHNT, CDR2 YYREEE (reference sequence). V dropped 1 base and J dropped 1 base, with 5 bases sitting between them. This CDR3 region has 13 residues. The CDR3 sequence: CASSLFSNYGYTF. The CDR3 DNA sequence: TGTGCCAGCAGCTTGTTCAGTAACTATGGCTACACCTTC.